This entry concerns a single T cell receptor beta chain. This CDR3 contains 15 residues. Trimming pared 3 bases from V and 0 bases from J, leaving 11 bases between. Germline-derived CDR1 and CDR2 are SGHRS and YFSETQ. These donors, healthy bone marrow donors, were studied. The data are from a study of cytomegalovirus exposure and HLA in healthy donors. The PCR ran on 60 Vbeta and 13 Jbeta primers. Clones were sequenced by immunoSEQ multiplex PCR, and TCRdb holds only the in-frame ones, with some missing. The sample records 150,000 to 200,000 clones, around 80% being singletons. The clonotype was recovered from a man aged 35-49 years in good health and CMV-seronegative. The sample consisted of PBMCs. The rearrangement joins TRBV5-1 to TRBJ2-3, with a possible D match to TRBD2 (6 bases). Written as DNA, the CDR3 is TGCGCCAGCAGCTCTTTAGCGGCTAGCACAGATACGCAGTATTTT. Protein product: CASSSLAASTDTQYF.